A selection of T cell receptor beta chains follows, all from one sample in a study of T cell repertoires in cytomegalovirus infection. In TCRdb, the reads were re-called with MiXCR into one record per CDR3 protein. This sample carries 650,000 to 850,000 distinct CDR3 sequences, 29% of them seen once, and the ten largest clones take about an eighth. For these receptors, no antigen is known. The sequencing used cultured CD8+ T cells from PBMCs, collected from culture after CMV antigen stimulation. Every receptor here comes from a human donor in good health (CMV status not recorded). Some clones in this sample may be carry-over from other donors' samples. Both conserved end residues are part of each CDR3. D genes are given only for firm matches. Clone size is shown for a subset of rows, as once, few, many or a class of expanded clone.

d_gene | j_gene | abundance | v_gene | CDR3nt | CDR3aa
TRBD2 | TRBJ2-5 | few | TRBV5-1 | TGCGCCAGCAGCGATGGGACTAGCGGGGGGGTGAGGCAAGAGACCCAGTACTTC | CASSDGTSGGVRQETQYF
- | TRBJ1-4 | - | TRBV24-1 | TGTGCCACTCAGTGGGGGGGGGATCCTGCAACTAATGAAAAACTGTTTTTT | CATQWGGDPATNEKLFF
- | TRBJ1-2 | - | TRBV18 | TGTGCCAGCTCACCACCTACGGCAGGAAACTATGGCTACACCTTC | CASSPPTAGNYGYTF
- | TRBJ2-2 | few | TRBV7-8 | TGTGCCAGCAGCTCGTATGGGACAGCGGGGGGGGAGCTGTTTTTT | CASSSYGTAGGELFF
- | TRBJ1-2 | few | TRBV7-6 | TGTGCCAGCAGCCCATCGGCGGGGACACAGAACTATGGCTACACCTTC | CASSPSAGTQNYGYTF
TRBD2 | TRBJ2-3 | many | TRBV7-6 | TGTGCCAGCAGCTTAATGAGCGGGCTAGCGGGCGCAGATACGCAGTATTTT | CASSLMSGLAGADTQYF
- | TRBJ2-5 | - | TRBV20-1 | TGCAGTGCTAGTCGGGGCACAGATAGAGAGACCCAGTACTTC | CSASRGTDRETQYF
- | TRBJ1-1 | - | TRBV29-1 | TGCAGCGTTAACCCGGGGGCAACTGAAGCTTTCTTT | CSVNPGATEAFF
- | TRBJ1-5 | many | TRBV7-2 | TGTGCCAGCAGCTTAGTGGGAAATCAGCCCCAGCATTTT | CASSLVGNQPQHF
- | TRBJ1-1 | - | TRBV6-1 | TGTGCCAGCAGTGAAGTAGGTCACTACACTGAAGCTTTCTTT | CASSEVGHYTEAFF
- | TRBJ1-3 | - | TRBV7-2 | TGTGCCATCAGCCTAACCTCTGGAAACACCATATATTTT | CAISLTSGNTIYF
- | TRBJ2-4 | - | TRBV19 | TGTGCCAGTAGTATAGATAGTATAAGGGACTTTAACATTCAGTACTTC | CASSIDSIRDFNIQYF
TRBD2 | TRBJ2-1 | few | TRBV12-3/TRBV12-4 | TGTGCCAGCAATCGCGGGGGGGCCACCTACAATGAGCAGTTCTTC | CASNRGGATYNEQFF
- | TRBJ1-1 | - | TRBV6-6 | TGTGCCAGCAGTTACGTAGTCGGTTCGAACACTGAAGCTTTCTTT | CASSYVVGSNTEAFF
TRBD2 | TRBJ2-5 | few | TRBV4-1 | TGCGCCAGCAGCCCCACCTTTAGCGGGGGGGCCGAACGAGAGACCCAGTACTTC | CASSPTFSGGAERETQYF
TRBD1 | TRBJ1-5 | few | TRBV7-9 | TGTGCCAGCAGCACCAGGGGGAGCAATCAGCCCCAGCATTTT | CASSTRGSNQPQHF
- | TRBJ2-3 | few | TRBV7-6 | TGTGCCAGCAGCTTACGGTTCGGGGTCGGGAGCACAGATACGCAGTATTTT | CASSLRFGVGSTDTQYF
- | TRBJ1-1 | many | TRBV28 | TGTGCCAGCAGTCCCCTTCGACAGAACACTGAAGCTTTCTTT | CASSPLRQNTEAFF
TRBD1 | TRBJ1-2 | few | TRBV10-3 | TGTGCCATCAGTGAAACAGGGGTACGCTATGGCTACACCTTC | CAISETGVRYGYTF
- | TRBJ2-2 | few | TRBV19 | TGTGCCAGTAGTACCCAATTTCGGGAGCTGTTTTTT | CASSTQFRELFF
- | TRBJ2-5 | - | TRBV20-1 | TGCAGTGTCAGAATGGGGTCCTCGAATGGGGAGACCCAGTACTTC | CSVRMGSSNGETQYF
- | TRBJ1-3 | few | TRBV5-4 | TGTGCCAGCAGTTGGAAAGAGGGACACCGAACCGTCTCTGGAAACACCATATATTTT | CASSWKEGHRTVSGNTIYF
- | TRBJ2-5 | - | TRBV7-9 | TGTGCCAGCAGCCGGGACTGGCAAGAGACCCAGTACTTC | CASSRDWQETQYF
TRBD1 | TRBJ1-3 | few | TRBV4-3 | TGCGCCAGCAGCCAAGAATGGGGACAGGGGGCCGACACCATATATTTT | CASSQEWGQGADTIYF
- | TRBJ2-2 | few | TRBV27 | TGTGCCAGCAGCGACCAGGGGTACGCCGGGGAGCTGTTTTTT | CASSDQGYAGELFF
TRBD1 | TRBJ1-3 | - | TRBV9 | TGTGCCAGCAGCGGTCCGGGACAGGGCGGAAACACCATATATTTT | CASSGPGQGGNTIYF
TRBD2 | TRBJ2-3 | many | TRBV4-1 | TGCGCCAGCAGCCAAGAGGGGACTAGCGGCACAGATACGCAGTATTTT | CASSQEGTSGTDTQYF
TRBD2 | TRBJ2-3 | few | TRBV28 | TGTGCCAGCAGTTTTGGCGGCAGCGGGAATACGCAGTATTTT | CASSFGGSGNTQYF